This is a list of T cell receptor beta chains from one sample in a study of blood T cell repertoires in COVID-19. The assay was immunoSEQ multiplex PCR, and TCRdb's table has in-frame clones only and misses some. The sample holds a few hundred thousand clones, around 89% seen once. Sequences were obtained from PBMCs or T cells enriched from blood (not recorded which). These receptor sequences come from a man between 18 and 35 years old who had recovered from COVID-19. Each CDR3 is given with its conserved first and last residue.

v_call cdr3_aa
TRBV28 CASLPSGGNPNEQFF
TRBV9 CASSVAGGEGEKLFF
TRBV27 CASSPRDMAEAFF
TRBV6-5 CASRGDLNTEAFF
TRBV7-8 CASSLQGNTEAFF
TRBV3-1/TRBV3-2 CASSQGRGGSDTQYF
TRBV29-1 CSVTGGQADTQYF
TRBV7-2 CASSGFRDSNIQETQYF
TRBV5-1 CASTSGGTGEAFF
TRBV11-2 CASSLVGLNTEAFF
TRBV24-1 CATSDWTSGGNEQFF
TRBV24-1 CATSPGLPHTDTQYF
TRBV9 CASSVDAGYEQYF
TRBV2 CASSDLEREGEQFF
TRBV5-4 CAIPGGSGNPTYNEQFF
TRBV6-5 CASRANRVSYGYTF
TRBV28 CASSLTGAGNSPLHF
TRBV5-3 CARTHEGGNEQFF
TRBV4-3 CASSQVDRGRRGYTF
TRBV5-1 CASSSGTRGGADEQFF
TRBV27 CASSFGGGNEKLFF
TRBV19 CASSVRDRNSPLHF
TRBV2 CASRELPYEQYF
TRBV5-8 CASSFPGHKETQYF
TRBV11-2 CASSTRDRSTDTQYF
TRBV5-1 CASSFSAEYGYTF
TRBV14 CASSGRGSGANVLTF
TRBV19 CASSPSLRGFDEQYF
TRBV15 CATSREALRVDQPQHF
TRBV5-4 CASSLQGAGDEKLFF